Detailed here is one T cell receptor beta chain. Its specificity is unknown. Sequencing used immunoSEQ multiplex PCR; TCRdb keeps in-frame clones, though not all of them. The table includes fewer than 100,000 clones, roughly 85% detected once. No patient had autoimmune disease or received systemic immunosuppression. This entry comes from a study of OX40 agonist ivuxolimab in advanced cancers. From germline, CDR1 is LGHNT and CDR2 FRNRAP. There are 13 residues in the CDR3. The V end was cut by 7 bases, the J end by 2 bases, with 9 bases between. Findings of the study overall: CD4+ and CD8+ blood T cells expanded clonally by week 6 at 0.1 to 3.0 mg/kg. Antigen specificity of clonally expanded peripheral T cells was not established.

The rearrangement uses TRBV12-5 and TRBJ1-5; D remains ambiguous. This receptor was taken from an adult with an advanced solid tumor such as melanoma, head and neck, liver or kidney cancer. This material consisted of CD4+ or CD8+ T cells sorted from blood, taken in a trial of the OX40 agonist ivuxolimab. CDR3 protein: CASDYSGNQPQHF. DNA for the CDR3: TGTGCTAGTGACTACTCGGGCAATCAGCCCCAGCATTTT.